This TCR beta chain derives from a study of CD8+ T cells in alopecia areata. Findings and limits, study-wide: Patients displayed less clarity in TCR sharing than mice, a finding possibly related to HLA.

Extraction of RNA preceded its reverse transcription into cDNA, which served as the sequencing template. TCRdb's table, derived via immunoSEQ multiplex PCR, lists solely in-frame clones and lacks some. The data hold about 120,000 clones, with about 50% observed a single time. This clone was seen a handful of times. Its specificity is unknown. Both CD4+ and CD8+ T cells were separated by sorting PBMCs. The CDR3 length is 14 residues. The J segment lost 8 bases and the V segment lost 5 bases, leaving 9 bases of the junction unmatched. Germline V gives CDR1 SEHNR, CDR2 FQNEAQ (reference sequence). The TCR sequence derives from a human donor with alopecia areata. This chain connects TRBV7-9 to TRBJ2-1, with 7 nucleotides matching TRBD1. The sequencing here drew on CD8+ T cells sorted from blood, taken at week 0. The DNA of the CDR3 is TGTGCCAGCAGCACACAAACAGGGGCCGATGAGCAGTTCTTC. Amino acids: CASSTQTGADEQFF.